Sequencing of this T cell receptor beta chain was carried out in a study of cytomegalovirus exposure and HLA in healthy donors. V lost 6 bases and J lost 0, with 11 bases in between. The length of the CDR3 is 14 residues. Germline assignment: CDR1 GTSNPN and CDR2 SVGIG (reference sequence). PCR used 60 Vbeta primers and 13 Jbeta primers. The table came from immunoSEQ multiplex PCR; TCRdb's copy has only in-frame clones and leaves some out. Of about 140,000 clones in the sample, over 70% were seen once. The chain couples TRBV30 to TRBJ1-4; D not certain. The sequence came from a male donor in good health and CMV-seronegative. Sequencing was performed on PBMCs. DNA for the CDR3: TGTGCCTGCTCTTTGGAGGCAACTAATGAAAAACTGTTTTTT. Translated: CACSLEATNEKLFF.